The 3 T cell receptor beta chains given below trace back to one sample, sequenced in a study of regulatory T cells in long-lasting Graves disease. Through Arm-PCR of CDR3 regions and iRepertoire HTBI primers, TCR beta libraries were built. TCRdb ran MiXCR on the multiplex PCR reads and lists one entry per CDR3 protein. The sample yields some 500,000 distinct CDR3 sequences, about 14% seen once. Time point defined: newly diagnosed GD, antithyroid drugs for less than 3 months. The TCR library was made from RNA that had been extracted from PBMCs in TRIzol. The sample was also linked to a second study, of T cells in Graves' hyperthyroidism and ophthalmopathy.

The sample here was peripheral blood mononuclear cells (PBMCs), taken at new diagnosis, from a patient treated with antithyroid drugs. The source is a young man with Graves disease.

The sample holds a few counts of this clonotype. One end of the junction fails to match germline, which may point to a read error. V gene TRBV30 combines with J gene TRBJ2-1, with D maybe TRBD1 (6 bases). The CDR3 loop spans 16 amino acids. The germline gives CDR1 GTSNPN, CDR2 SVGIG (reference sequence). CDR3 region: CAWSVYGGSSYSEQFF. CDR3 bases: TGTGCCTGGAGTGTATATGGGGGCTCCTCCTACAGTGAGCAGTTCTTC.

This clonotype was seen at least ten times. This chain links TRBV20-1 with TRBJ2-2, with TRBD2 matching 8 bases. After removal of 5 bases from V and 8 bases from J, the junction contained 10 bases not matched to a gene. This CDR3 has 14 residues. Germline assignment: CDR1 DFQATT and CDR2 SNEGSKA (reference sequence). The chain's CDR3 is CSAPRGGRSGELFF. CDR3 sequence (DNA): TGCAGTGCTCCGAGGGGCGGGAGGTCGGGGGAGCTGTTTTTT.

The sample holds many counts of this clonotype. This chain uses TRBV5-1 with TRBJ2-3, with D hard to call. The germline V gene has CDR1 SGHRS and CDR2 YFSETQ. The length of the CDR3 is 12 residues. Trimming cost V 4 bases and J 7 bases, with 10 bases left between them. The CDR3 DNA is TGCGCCAGCAGCCCGACTGAGAATACGCAGTATTTT. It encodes CASSPTENTQYF. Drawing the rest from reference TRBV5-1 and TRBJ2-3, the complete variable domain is KAGVTQTPRYLIKTRGQQVTLSCSPISGHRSVSWYQQTPGQGLQFLFEYFSETQRNKGNFPGRFSGRQFSNSRSEMNVSTLELGDSALYLCASSPTENTQYFGPGTRLTVL.